Below, 32 T cell receptor beta chains from the same sample are listed, as sequenced in a study of blood T cells in healthy people across ages. A J-beta primer mix and a sample-barcoded 5' primer were used in a second PCR of roughly 6 to 12 cycles. Each CDR3 protein is one row after TCRdb ran MiXCR on the 5' RACE reads. The table has hundreds of thousands of distinct CDR3 sequences, roughly 64% seen once. The sequenced sample was blood. The receptors were sampled from a man aged 25-40 years in good health.

This clonotype was detected a few times. The chain combines TRBV4-2 with TRBJ2-7; 10 bases map to TRBD1. J was trimmed by 5 bases and V by 3 bases; bases with no gene match: 13. This CDR3 comprises 17 residues. The germline CDR1 and CDR2 sequences are LGHNA and YNFKEQ. CDR3 residues: CASSQGVRDRGFDEQYF. The CDR3 DNA reads as TGTGCCAGCAGCCAGGGGGTCCGGGACAGGGGTTTCGACGAGCAGTACTTC.

This clonotype has just a few counts. The rearrangement joins TRBV7-2 to TRBJ2-3; D is unresolved. V was shortened by 3 bases and J by 3 bases, with 10 bases between the two germline ends. CDR1 is SGHTA and CDR2 is FQGNSA in the germline V gene. The CDR3 contains 14 residues. The CDR3 protein is CASSFRQQTDTQYF. CDR3 coding DNA: TGTGCCAGCAGCTTCCGGCAGCAAACAGATACGCAGTATTTT.

This clonotype was picked up a small number of times. The chain carries TRBV21-1 and TRBJ2-5; TRBD1 is taken as the D call from the table, unchecked against the DNA. TRBV21-1 is noted as a pseudogene. The CDR3 is 14 residues long. The CDR3 loop is CASSNPGEVETQYF. The CDR3 DNA follows: TGTGCCAGCAGCAACCCCGGGGAGGTGGAGACCCAGTACTTC.

The chain couples TRBV7-2 to TRBJ2-1, with 7 bases lining up with TRBD1. Germline lookup yields CDR1 SGHTA and CDR2 FQGNSA. The CDR3 has 15 residues. The ends lost 5 bases at V and 7 bases at J; junction bases unmatched: 11. The CDR3 sequence is CASSLLTGNVNEQFF. CDR3 bases: TGTGCCAGCAGCCTACTGACAGGGAATGTAAATGAGCAGTTCTTC.

The genes are TRBV7-9 and TRBJ2-1, with 7 positions matching TRBD2. Germline V gene data show CDR1 as SEHNR and CDR2 as FQNEAQ (reference sequence). This CDR3 has 15 amino acids. The J segment lost 6 bases and the V segment lost 3 bases, leaving 8 bases of the junction unmatched. CDR3 sequence reads: CASSFYSGPLNEQFF. The CDR3 DNA is TGTGCCAGCAGCTTCTATAGCGGGCCACTCAATGAGCAGTTCTTC.

This clonotype was recorded only once. The chain links TRBV18 to TRBJ2-7; 9 bases match TRBD1. J was trimmed by 2 bases and V by 6 bases; bases with no gene match: 8. The CDR3 spans 15 residues. Germline CDR1 is KGHSH and CDR2 is LQKENI. CDR3 bases: TGTGCCAGCTCCCGCACCGGGACAGGGACCTACGAGCAGTACTTC. This gives the protein CASSRTGTGTYEQYF.

The gene calls are TRBV18 and TRBJ2-1; TRBD1 aligns across 7 bases. The CDR3 has 15 residues. Losses at the gene ends were 5 bases for V and 8 bases for J; bases not matched to a gene: 12. CDR1 and CDR2 (germline): KGHSH, LQKENI. CDR3 DNA sequence: TGTGCCAGCTCATTCGACAGGGCCCGGGGTGATGAGCAGTTCTTC. This codes for CASSFDRARGDEQFF.

As concerns this clonotype: The junction departs from the called germline gene at one end, perhaps through a read error. This chain uses TRBV20-1 with TRBJ2-3; D gene uncertain. The CDR3 is 13 amino acids. Germline CDR1 and CDR2: DFQATT and SNEGSKA (reference sequence). For the CDR3, the DNA is TGCGGTGCTAGTGGTCCACCCACAGATACGCAGTATTTT. The encoded protein is CGASGPPTDTQYF.

This chain joins TRBV29-1 and TRBJ1-3; D unresolved. Trimming stripped 4 bases from V and 1 base from J, with 8 bases between. Germline values: CDR1 SQVTM, CDR2 ANQGSEA. The CDR3 spans 13 residues. The CDR3, as DNA: TGCAGCGTTGCCGGGGTATCTGGAAACACCATATATTTT. It codes for CSVAGVSGNTIYF.

The chain combines TRBV5-5 with TRBJ1-5; 9 nucleotides agree with TRBD1. Germline loops: CDR1 SGHKS, CDR2 YYEKEE (reference sequence). With 2 bases clipped from V and 2 bases from J, the junction kept 5 bases outside the gene matches. The CDR3 has 16 amino acids. Written as DNA, the CDR3 is TGTGCCAGCAGCTTTACAGGGGGCGGTGGCAATCAGCCCCAGCATTTT. It codes for CASSFTGGGGNQPQHF.

The rearrangement joins TRBV3-1 to TRBJ1-6; 7 bases line up with TRBD1. The V and J ends lost 4 bases and 10 bases, in that order; junction bases with no gene match: 4. Germline loops: CDR1 LGHDT, CDR2 YNNKEL (reference sequence). The CDR3 runs 13 residues. CDR3 loop: CASSRIQGSPLHF. The CDR3 DNA reads TGTGCCAGCAGCCGTATACAGGGGTCACCCCTCCACTTT.

The J gene is TRBJ2-7, the V gene TRBV30; 9 bases are a match to TRBD1. The length of the CDR3 is 14 residues. Germline CDR1 GTSNPN, CDR2 SVGIG (reference sequence). V gave up 3 bases and J gave up 8 bases; unmatched junction bases: 11. The CDR3 coding sequence is TGTGCCTGGAGGGCCGGGACAGGGATTTTGAAGCAGTACTTC. It is translated as CAWRAGTGILKQYF.

The rearrangement joins TRBV29-1 to TRBJ2-7, with 7 positions matching TRBD1. Germline V gene lookup returns CDR1 SQVTM and CDR2 ANQGSEA. After removal of 5 bases from V and 5 bases from J, the junction contained 12 bases not matched to a gene. The CDR3 is made up of 14 amino acids. The CDR3 sequence: CSVRTGQGRNEQYF. The CDR3 bases are TGCAGCGTTCGGACAGGCCAGGGTCGTAACGAGCAGTACTTC.

This chain uses TRBV4-3 with TRBJ2-3; 14 nucleotides line up with TRBD2. Trimming cost V 1 base and J 3 bases; bases outside gene matches: 0. The CDR3 has 16 amino acids. CDR1 and CDR2 from the germline V gene are LGHNA and YSLEER. The CDR3 here is CASSQGTSGRTDTQYF. CDR3 coding DNA: TGCGCCAGCAGCCAAGGGACTAGCGGGAGGACAGATACGCAGTATTTT.

The chain links TRBV12-3 or TRBV12-4 to TRBJ1-2, with 7 bases lining up with TRBD1. The CDR3 is 12 residues long. The V and J ends lost 3 bases and 6 bases, in that order; junction bases with no gene match: 1. As DNA, the CDR3 is TGTGCCAGCAGTTTGACAGGGCATGGCTACACCTTC. Its translation is CASSLTGHGYTF.

The V call is TRBV6-6, the J call TRBJ2-1, with 7 positions matching TRBD2. Trimming at V came to 2 bases and at J to 10 bases, leaving 14 bases not matched to a gene. This CDR3 is built from 16 residues. In germline, CDR1 is MNHNY, CDR2 SVGAGI (reference sequence). The CDR3 bases are TGTGCCAGCAGTTACCGACAGACTAGCAGGAGAAGCGAGCAGTTCTTC. Residues: CASSYRQTSRRSEQFF.

The V gene is TRBV5-1, the J gene TRBJ2-3, with D possibly matching TRBD1 (5 bases). CDR1 is SGHRS and CDR2 is YFSETQ in the germline V gene. V was pared by 1 base and J by 4 bases, with 10 bases between. The CDR3 runs 14 residues. The CDR3 DNA reads TGCGCCAGCAGCTTGCGGCAGGGCTCAGATACGCAGTATTTT. It specifies CASSLRQGSDTQYF.

The V gene is TRBV29-1, the J gene TRBJ2-5; 10 bases map to TRBD1. Unmatched junction bases numbered 13, after V lost 4 bases and J lost 11 bases. The CDR3 extends over 14 amino acids. Looked up from germline, CDR1 is SQVTM and CDR2 is ANQGSEA. The CDR3 spells CSVVTGTGAGEQYF. CDR3 nucleotides: TGCAGCGTTGTAACAGGGACAGGGGCCGGAGAGCAGTACTTC.

Only a few counts were recorded for this clonotype. This chain uses TRBV7-2 with TRBJ2-7, with 8 bases lining up with TRBD2. After removal of 4 bases from V and 2 bases from J, the junction contained 10 bases not matched to a gene. The CDR3 contains 16 residues. Germline CDR1 is SGHTA and CDR2 is FQGNSA. CDR3 in DNA: TGTGCCAGCAGCTCTACACCTAGCGGGTTGGCCTACGAGCAGTACTTC. It yields the protein CASSSTPSGLAYEQYF.

The rearrangement links TRBV20-1 to TRBJ2-1, with 13 bases matching TRBD2. J was trimmed by 8 bases and V by 3 bases; bases with no gene match: 7. Per germline, CDR1 DFQATT and CDR2 SNEGSKA (reference sequence). CDR3 size: 15 residues. For the CDR3, the DNA is TGCAGTGCTAGTCCCGGGACTAGCGGGACCTATGAGCAGTTCTTC. Its translation: CSASPGTSGTYEQFF.

The genes are TRBV7-9 and TRBJ2-2; D possibly corresponds to TRBD1 (5 bases). In germline, CDR1 is SEHNR, CDR2 FQNEAQ (reference sequence). There are 16 residues in the CDR3. With 2 bases removed from V and 3 bases from J, the gap between germline ends came to 13 bases. CDR3: CASSLPRRADTGELFF. The CDR3 nucleotides are TGTGCCAGCAGCTTACCCCGCAGGGCGGACACCGGGGAGCTGTTTTTT.

The chain uses TRBV6-1 and TRBJ2-1, with D perhaps TRBD2 (6 bases). The V gene's germline CDR1 is MNHNS and CDR2 SASEGT. The CDR3 is 15 amino acids. V dropped 7 bases and J dropped 10 bases, with 23 bases sitting between them. CDR3 DNA sequence: TGTGCCAGCACACAGACTAGAGGGACCGCAAGCGAGCAGTTCTTC. It is translated as CASTQTRGTASEQFF.

J is TRBJ2-1 and V is TRBV27; D ambiguous. The CDR3 contains 14 residues. V was clipped by 3 bases and J by 0 bases, with 6 bases between them. CDR1 MNHEY and CDR2 SMNVEV come from the germline V gene (reference sequence). The CDR3 DNA follows: TGTGCCAGCAGTTTCGGGTACTCCTACAATGAGCAGTTCTTC. Protein sequence: CASSFGYSYNEQFF.

Remarks on this clonotype: Germline and junction disagree at one end, which may indicate a read error. The rearrangement uses TRBV20-1 and TRBJ2-1, with 7 bases fitting TRBD2. The CDR3 length is 13 residues. The germline V gene encodes CDR1 DFQATT and CDR2 SNEGSKA (reference sequence). CDR3 coding DNA: TGCAGTGCAACTGGACTAGTCAGAAATGGGCAGTTCTTC. It encodes CSATGLVRNGQFF.

This clonotype was counted between two and nine times. V usage is TRBV30 and J usage is TRBJ2-1; 10 bases are shared with TRBD2. The junction had 6 bases not matched to a gene; V was cut back by 4 bases and J by 0 bases. This CDR3 spans 16 amino acids. Germline V gene sequence: CDR1 GTSNPN, CDR2 SVGIG (reference sequence). CDR3 in amino acids: CAWNGLAVSSYNEQFF. In DNA, the CDR3 is TGTGCCTGGAATGGACTAGCGGTGAGCTCCTACAATGAGCAGTTCTTC.

This clonotype was seen only a few times. The chain combines TRBV6-6 with TRBJ2-2, with D uncertain. Trimming pared 8 bases from V and 6 bases from J, leaving 10 bases between. The CDR3 has 12 amino acids. From germline, CDR1 is MNHNY and CDR2 SVGAGI (reference sequence). The CDR3 protein is CASGPGPGELFF. The CDR3 DNA follows: TGTGCCAGCGGCCCAGGCCCCGGGGAGCTGTTTTTT.

The chain couples TRBV6-6 to TRBJ1-2; D gene unclear. CDR1 MNHNY and CDR2 SVGAGI come from the germline V gene (reference sequence). The CDR3 totals 11 residues. V was pared by 6 bases and J by 6 bases, with 8 bases between. CDR3 region: CASSLNDGYTF. CDR3 sequence (DNA): TGTGCCAGCAGCTTAAATGATGGCTACACCTTC.

This rearrangement joins TRBV5-1 to TRBJ2-1; D is unresolved. This CDR3 region has 16 residues. Germline CDR1 is SGHRS and CDR2 is YFSETQ. The V end was cut by 4 bases, the J end by 5 bases, with 19 bases between. The CDR3 nucleotides are TGCGCCAGCAGCCGGAATGCAGGCGGTCCCAACAATGAGCAGTTCTTC. Translating it yields CASSRNAGGPNNEQFF.

This clonotype has just a few counts. CDR3 nucleotide sequence: TGTGCCAGCAGCCAAGATCTAATCCCCAGGGCAAGGGGAGACTATAATTCACCCCTCCACTTT. Residues: CASSQDLIPRARGDYNSPLHF. The V gene is TRBV4-2, the J gene TRBJ1-6; weak D call: TRBD1 (5 bases). The ends were cut back, 0 bases at V and 3 bases at J, with 24 bases in the middle. Germline V gives CDR1 LGHNA, CDR2 YNFKEQ. This CDR3 is built from 21 residues.

This sequence joins TRBV18 and TRBJ2-1; the match to TRBD1 covers 7 bases. V was clipped by 3 bases and J by 3 bases; unmatched bases: 5. The CDR3 extends over 15 amino acids. CDR1 KGHSH and CDR2 LQKENI come from the germline V gene. CDR3 region: CASSPDRASYNEQFF. The CDR3, as DNA: TGTGCCAGCTCACCTGACAGGGCAAGCTACAATGAGCAGTTCTTC.

This sequence joins TRBV29-1 and TRBJ2-1, with 11 bases matching TRBD1. This CDR3 has 13 amino acids. CDR1 is SQVTM and CDR2 is ANQGSEA in the germline V gene. V was clipped by 7 bases and J by 7 bases; unmatched bases: 6. CDR3 protein: CSARTGGENEQFF. The CDR3 coding sequence is TGCAGCGCCAGGACAGGGGGCGAGAATGAGCAGTTCTTC.

This sequence joins TRBV29-1 and TRBJ2-3, with 8 bases lining up with TRBD2. J lost 2 bases, V lost 7 bases, and 8 bases had no gene match. Germline V lookup: CDR1 SQVTM, CDR2 ANQGSEA. The CDR3 has 14 residues. As DNA, the CDR3 is TGCAGCGACGTTAGCGGGGTATCCACAGATACGCAGTATTTT. Protein: CSDVSGVSTDTQYF.